Listed here is a single TCR beta chain. The target antigen is unknown. This specimen belongs to a study of response to subunit inactivated influenza vaccine. General study findings and limits: The authors suggested that every seasonal influenza vaccination recruits few new T cells.

TCRdb re-called the RT-PCR reads with MiXCR, one entry per CDR3 protein. The table lists 450,000 to 600,000 distinct CDR3 sequences, 7.5% to 8.5% of them singletons. Source: PBMCs from blood, taken around 25 months after vaccination. The clonotype originates from a man in his fifties or sixties who received an inactivated influenza vaccine.

CDR3 sequence reads: CAIGETGAQETQYF. The CDR3 DNA reads as TGTGCCATCGGAGAGACAGGGGCCCAAGAGACCCAGTACTTC. This chain uses TRBV10-3 with TRBJ2-5; 8 bases align to TRBD1. This CDR3 is built from 14 residues. Germline loops: CDR1 ENHRY, CDR2 SYGVKD. J was trimmed by 1 base and V by 8 bases; bases with no gene match: 6.